This T cell receptor beta chain came from a study of response to subunit inactivated influenza vaccine. General study findings and limits: After each seasonal influenza vaccination, few new T cells are recruited, the authors suggested.

A word on this clonotype: Antigen unknown.

TCRdb reprocessed the RT-PCR reads via MiXCR and lists one record per CDR3 protein. The sample comprises around 300,000 distinct CDR3 sequences, around 22% of which are singletons, and 9% to 12% rests with the top ten. The CDR3 totals 12 residues. V was pared by 4 bases and J by 5 bases, with 6 bases between. The V gene's germline CDR1 is LGHDT and CDR2 YNNKEL (reference sequence). Sequencing was performed on PBMCs from blood, taken about 20 months after vaccination. This sequence was found in a man aged 50 to 75 who received an inactivated influenza vaccine. The V and J genes are TRBV3-1 and TRBJ2-1; D is uncertain. The DNA for the CDR3 is TGTGCCAGCAGCCCGGCCAACAATGAGCAGTTCTTC. Its protein product is CASSPANNEQFF.